The 28 T cell receptor beta chains given below trace back to one sample, sequenced in a study of shared clonotypes between healthy human individuals. This table comes from immunoSEQ multiplex PCR, and its TCRdb copy is limited to in-frame clones, with some not included. The sample lists about 2,100,000 clones, 85% to 95% occurring once. Selected positively for CCR7 and CD45RO-negative, naive CD8 cells excluded terminally differentiated effector memory CD45RA+ cells. The sample comprised naive CD8+ T cells from PBMCs. These receptors all come from a man younger than 35 in good health. Some clones in this sample may be carry-over from other donors' samples.

Details on this clone: The sample holds other DNA sequences that translate to the same CDR3. The chain joins TRBV7-9 to TRBJ2-2; D is unclear. The CDR3 sequence is 12 residues long. Germline CDR1 is SEHNR and CDR2 is FQNEAQ (reference sequence). Trimming took 5 bases from V and 3 from J, leaving 4 bases between them. The DNA of the CDR3 is TGTGCCAGCAGCCTATACACCGGGGAGCTGTTTTTT. Encoded protein: CASSLYTGELFF.

This clone was counted between two and nine times. The rearrangement links TRBV10-3 to TRBJ1-5, with TRBD1 as a possible D gene (5 bases). Between the trimmed V and J ends, which lost 2 bases and 0 bases, there was a span of 8 bases. The CDR3 has 15 residues. Germline V lookup: CDR1 ENHRY, CDR2 SYGVKD. CDR3 nucleotide sequence: TGTGCCATCAGTGAGACAGGTGATAGCAATCAGCCCCAGCATTTT. Protein sequence: CAISETGDSNQPQHF.

V and J are TRBV7-9 and TRBJ2-7, with 8 bases identical to TRBD2. Trimming removed 10 bases from V and 0 bases from J; junction bases left unmatched: 17. CDR1 and CDR2 from the germline V gene are SEHNR and FQNEAQ (reference sequence). The CDR3 extends over 17 amino acids. CDR3 in amino acids: CATEQPGGGPSSYEQYF. The CDR3 DNA reads TGTGCCACCGAACAACCCGGGGGGGGTCCCAGCTCCTACGAGCAGTACTTC.

V usage is TRBV5-1 and J usage is TRBJ2-4; 11 bases line up with TRBD1. J gave up 1 base and V 3 bases, and 3 bases lay outside the gene matches. The CDR3 extends over 16 amino acids. Germline V gene sequence: CDR1 SGHRS, CDR2 YFSETQ. CDR3 nucleotides: TGCGCCAGCAGCTCCCGGACAGGGGGCGCCAAAAACATTCAGTACTTC. Amino acid sequence: CASSSRTGGAKNIQYF.

This sequence joins TRBV9 and TRBJ2-1; 10 nucleotides match TRBD2. Unmatched junction bases numbered 5, after V lost 0 bases and J lost 8 bases. This CDR3 has 15 residues. Germline V gene data show CDR1 as SGDLS and CDR2 as YYNGEE. The CDR3 bases are TGTGCCAGCAGCGTAGATCCTAGCGGGAGCCATGAGCAGTTCTTC. It yields the protein CASSVDPSGSHEQFF.

The chain has TRBV28 and TRBJ1-1, with D unresolved. CDR1 and CDR2 from the germline V gene are MDHEN and SYDVKM. Trimming removed 7 bases from V and 10 bases from J, with 13 bases in between. The CDR3 is made up of 11 amino acids. CDR3 sequence reads: CASNGIERAFF. The DNA of the CDR3 is TGTGCCAGCAACGGGATTGAGCGAGCTTTCTTT.

The rearrangement links TRBV7-2 to TRBJ2-3, with D tentatively TRBD1 (5 bases). The V end was cut by 5 bases, the J end by 4 bases, with 22 bases between. Germline V gene lookup returns CDR1 SGHTA and CDR2 FQGNSA. The CDR3 runs 17 residues. The CDR3 is CASSHEAAGSEADTQYF. In DNA, the CDR3 is TGTGCCAGCAGCCATGAGGCTGCAGGGTCGGAAGCAGATACGCAGTATTTT.

This clone showed up just a few times. The chain joins TRBV5-8 to TRBJ2-7; D gene uncertain. V was clipped by 4 bases and J by 2 bases, with 10 bases between them. There are 13 residues in the CDR3. CDR1 and CDR2 (germline): SGHTS, YDEGEE. The CDR3 DNA reads as TGTGCCAGCAGCCCCGGGCCTGCCTACGAGCAGTACTTC. Protein: CASSPGPAYEQYF.

This chain joins TRBV7-9 and TRBJ2-7, with TRBD2 as a possible D gene (7 bases). The ends were cut back, 5 bases at V and 5 bases at J, with 13 bases in the middle. This CDR3 spans 13 amino acids. From germline, CDR1 is SEHNR and CDR2 FQNEAQ (reference sequence). The CDR3 region is CASSKGGLHEQYF. The CDR3 DNA is TGTGCCAGCAGCAAGGGGGGGCTCCACGAGCAGTACTTC.

The rearrangement links TRBV2 to TRBJ1-5; the match to TRBD1 covers 9 bases. Germline assignment: CDR1 SNHLY and CDR2 FYNNEI. V trimming: 6 bases; J trimming: 4 bases; junction bases outside the gene matches: 4. The length of the CDR3 is 14 residues. CDR3 residues: CASRGQGWNQPQHF. DNA of the CDR3: TGTGCCAGCAGGGGACAGGGATGGAATCAGCCCCAGCATTTT. The full variable domain, in which reference TRBV2 and TRBJ1-5 provide the parts outside the CDR3, is EPEVTQTPSHQVTQMGQEVILRCVPISNHLYFYWYRQILGQKVEFLVSFYNNEISEKSEIFDDQFSVERPDGSNFTLKIRSTKLEDSAMYFCASRGQGWNQPQHFGDGTRLSIL.

The chain recombines TRBV6-1 with TRBJ2-1; the D is unclear. The CDR3 covers 16 residues. V was trimmed by 4 bases and J by 1 base, leaving 14 bases between them. Germline V gene sequence: CDR1 MNHNS, CDR2 SASEGT. In DNA, the CDR3 is TGTGCCAGCAGTGCTAAGACGAGCAGGTCCTACAATGAGCAGTTCTTC. Protein sequence: CASSAKTSRSYNEQFF.

The chain combines TRBV5-1 with TRBJ2-7, with unresolved D. This CDR3 has 13 residues. CDR1 is SGHRS, CDR2 YFSETQ, per germline. Trimming took off 9 bases at V and 2 bases at J, with 15 bases between the two ends. CDR3: CATPNTRTYEQYF. The CDR3 DNA sequence: TGCGCCACCCCCAACACCCGTACCTACGAGCAGTACTTC.

There are a few counts of this clone. This chain uses TRBV5-1 with TRBJ1-2; 9 bases are shared with TRBD1. CDR1 SGHRS and CDR2 YFSETQ come from the germline V gene. With 4 bases clipped from V and 8 bases from J, the junction kept 6 bases outside the gene matches. The CDR3 is made up of 13 amino acids. The CDR3 DNA sequence: TGCGCCAGCAGCCCCCGGGACAGGGACGGCTACACCTTC. It encodes CASSPRDRDGYTF.

The rearrangement joins TRBV21-1 to TRBJ2-5. TRBV21-1 is a pseudogene segment. CDR3 length: 18 amino acids. The CDR3 DNA reads as TGTGCCAGCAGCAAAGGTCGGGGGCCCTTACCTTACCAAGAGACCCAGTACTTC. Translated, it gives CASSKGRGPLPYQETQYF.

This clone came up a few times. The J gene is TRBJ1-1, the V gene TRBV27; tentative D call: TRBD1 (6 bases). The CDR3 length is 12 residues. From germline, CDR1 is MNHEY and CDR2 SMNVEV (reference sequence). V lost 6 bases and J lost 4, with 9 bases in between. CDR3 amino acids: CASRTGATEAFF. The CDR3 region has the DNA TGTGCCAGCAGGACAGGTGCCACTGAAGCTTTCTTT.

The V gene is TRBV4-1, the J gene TRBJ2-3; D remains ambiguous. The CDR3 is 13 residues long. The germline V and J ends were trimmed by 1 base and 7 bases, with 9 bases remaining between them. Per germline, CDR1 MGHRA and CDR2 YSYEKL. In DNA form, the CDR3 reads TGCGCCAGCAGCCAAGTCCCGAGGAATACGCAGTATTTT. Translating it yields CASSQVPRNTQYF.

The chain couples TRBV6-6 to TRBJ1-1; unclear D gene. Germline V CDR1 and CDR2: MNHNY, SVGAGI (reference sequence). The CDR3 length is 11 residues. Trimming removed 6 bases from V and 3 bases from J, with 5 bases in between. The CDR3 sequence: CASSPDTEAFF. The CDR3 nucleotides are TGTGCCAGCAGCCCCGACACTGAAGCTTTCTTT.

The J gene is TRBJ2-5, the V gene TRBV7-9; 9 positions match TRBD2. The junction had 7 bases not matched to a gene; V was cut back by 4 bases and J by 4 bases. The CDR3 is 15 amino acids. Germline lookup yields CDR1 SEHNR and CDR2 FQNEAQ (reference sequence). CDR3 DNA sequence: TGTGCCAGCAGCTCCTCGGCGGGAGGGCCAGAGACCCAGTACTTC. Encoded protein: CASSSSAGGPETQYF.

The DNA for the CDR3 is TGTGCCAGCAGTTCCCAGTTGGAGGGTACGCAGTATTTT. The encoded protein is CASSSQLEGTQYF. The genes are TRBV27 and TRBJ2-3, with a weak D call TRBD2 (6 bases). Per the germline V gene, CDR1 is MNHEY and CDR2 is SMNVEV (reference sequence). There are 13 residues in the CDR3. V lost 4 bases and J 8 bases, leaving 13 bases between the germline ends.

This clone was picked up one time. The V call is TRBV27, the J call TRBJ2-7; D is perhaps TRBD2 (7 bases). The CDR3 is 16 residues long. Trimming took off 3 bases at V and 6 bases at J, with 21 bases between the two ends. The V gene's germline CDR1 is MNHEY and CDR2 SMNVEV (reference sequence). CDR3 loop: CASSLGLRAGAFEQYF. Here the CDR3 DNA reads TGTGCCAGCAGTTTGGGCCTCAGGGCGGGGGCCTTCGAGCAGTACTTC.

The rearrangement uses TRBV7-9 and TRBJ2-7; D gene ambiguous. Germline V gene lookup returns CDR1 SEHNR and CDR2 FQNEAQ (reference sequence). This CDR3 spans 14 amino acids. Trimming left V 5 bases short and J 2 bases short, with 13 bases between. The CDR3 region has the DNA TGTGCCAGCAGCGAGCCAAGGGCGCCCTACGAGCAGTACTTC. This gives the protein CASSEPRAPYEQYF. Looking up the rest from reference TRBV7-9 and TRBJ2-7 gives the full variable domain: DTGVSQNPRHKITKRGQNVTFRCDPISEHNRLYWYRQTLGQGPEFLTYFQNEAQLEKSRLLSDRFSAERPKGSFSTLEIQRTEQGDSAMYLCASSEPRAPYEQYFGPGTRLTVT.

The CDR3 protein is CASRTRSVSYEQYF. In DNA, the CDR3 is TGCGCCAGCAGAACCCGGTCTGTCTCCTACGAGCAGTACTTC. The rearrangement joins TRBV4-3 to TRBJ2-7; no clear D. This CDR3 region has 14 residues. Germline lookup yields CDR1 LGHNA and CDR2 YSLEER. With 6 bases removed from V and 0 bases from J, the gap between germline ends came to 12 bases.

The chain employs TRBV30 and TRBJ2-7; no clear D gene. Germline V gene data show CDR1 as GTSNPN and CDR2 as SVGIG (reference sequence). The CDR3 runs 16 residues. The V and J ends lost 0 bases and 9 bases respectively, with 24 bases between them. The CDR3 loop reads CAWSVLSVGAGDGQYF. The CDR3 bases are TGTGCCTGGAGTGTTCTCTCCGTCGGCGCTGGAGACGGGCAGTACTTC.

This chain joins TRBV2 and TRBJ2-3; D is ambiguous. Trimming cost V 8 bases and J 4 bases, with 7 bases left between them. From germline, CDR1 is SNHLY and CDR2 FYNNEI. CDR3 length equals 11 residues. The CDR3 loop reads CASQFPDTQYF. CDR3 coding DNA: TGTGCCAGCCAATTCCCAGATACGCAGTATTTT.

The V call is TRBV28, the J call TRBJ2-1, with 10 bases identical to TRBD2. CDR1 and CDR2 (germline): MDHEN, SYDVKM. This CDR3 has 14 amino acids. With V trimmed by 6 bases and J by 6 bases, 5 bases remained unmatched. The chain's CDR3 is CASRPGLATNEQFF. In nucleotides, the CDR3 is TGTGCCAGCAGGCCGGGACTAGCGACCAATGAGCAGTTCTTC. The full variable domain, in which reference TRBV28 and TRBJ2-1 provide the parts outside the CDR3, is DVKVTQSSRYLVKRTGEKVFLECVQDMDHENMFWYRQDPGLGLRLIYFSYDVKMKEKGDIPEGYSVSREKKERFSLILESASTNQTSMYLCASRPGLATNEQFFGPGTRLTVL.

The gene calls are TRBV30 and TRBJ2-1; TRBD2 agrees at 11 bases. The CDR3 has 14 amino acids. The germline V gene encodes CDR1 GTSNPN and CDR2 SVGIG (reference sequence). V was clipped by 7 bases and J by 3 bases; unmatched bases: 5. The CDR3 DNA reads TGTGCCTCGTCGGGACTAGCGGTCTACAATGAGCAGTTCTTC. Translated, it gives CASSGLAVYNEQFF.

This clone has just one count. The chain couples TRBV6-5 to TRBJ1-1, with D maybe TRBD1 (5 bases). CDR1 and CDR2 (germline): MNHEY, SVGAGI. The CDR3 covers 15 residues. V lost 2 bases to trimming and J lost 5 bases, with 15 bases between them. The CDR3 DNA is TGTGCCAGCAGTTACAGGTCAGGGTTGGGGACTGAAGCTTTCTTT. This translates into CASSYRSGLGTEAFF.

In regard to this clone: In the same sample, other DNA sequences code for this CDR3. This CDR3 reads CASSLGASYEQYF. DNA of the CDR3: TGTGCCAGCAGCTTGGGGGCATCCTACGAGCAGTACTTC. The chain recombines TRBV5-6 with TRBJ2-7; D gene ambiguous. The CDR3 totals 13 residues. CDR1 and CDR2 from the germline V gene are SGHDT and YYEEEE. Trimming stripped 0 bases from V and 1 base from J, with 5 bases between.